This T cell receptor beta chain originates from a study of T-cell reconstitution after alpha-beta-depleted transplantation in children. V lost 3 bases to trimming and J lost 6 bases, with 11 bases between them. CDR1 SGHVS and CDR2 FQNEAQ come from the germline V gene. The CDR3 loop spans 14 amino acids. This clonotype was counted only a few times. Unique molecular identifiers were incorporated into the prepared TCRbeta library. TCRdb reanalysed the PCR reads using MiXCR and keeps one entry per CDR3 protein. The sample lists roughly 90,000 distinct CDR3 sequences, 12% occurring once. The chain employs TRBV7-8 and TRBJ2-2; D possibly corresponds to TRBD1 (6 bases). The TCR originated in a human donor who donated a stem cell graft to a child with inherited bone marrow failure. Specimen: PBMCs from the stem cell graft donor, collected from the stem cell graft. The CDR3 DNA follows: TGTGCCAGCAGCTTCACCACAGGGTCCGGGGAGCTGTTTTTT. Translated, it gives CASSFTTGSGELFF.